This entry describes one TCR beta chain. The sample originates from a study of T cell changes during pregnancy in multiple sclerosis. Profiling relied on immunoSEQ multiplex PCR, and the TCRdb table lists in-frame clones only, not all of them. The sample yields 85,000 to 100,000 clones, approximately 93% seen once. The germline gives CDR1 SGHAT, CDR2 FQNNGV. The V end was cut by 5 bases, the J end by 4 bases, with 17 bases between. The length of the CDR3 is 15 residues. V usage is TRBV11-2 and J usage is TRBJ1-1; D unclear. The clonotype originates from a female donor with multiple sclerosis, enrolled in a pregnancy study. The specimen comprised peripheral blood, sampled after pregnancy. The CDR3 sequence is CASSPELLGSTEAFF. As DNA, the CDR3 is TGTGCCAGCAGCCCAGAGTTGCTGGGGAGCACTGAAGCTTTCTTT.